This TCR beta chain was documented in a study of metastatic and nonmetastatic thyroid tumors. Whole-study context: Repertoires from malignant and benign thyroid patients were compared across blood and tumor or nodule tissue.

Patients had received no treatment of any kind before thyroid surgery. This clone was seen a few times. MiXCR re-clonotyped the PCR reads for TCRdb. The sample includes 34,000 or so clones, around 20% of them seen just once. The CDR3 covers 13 residues. V was shortened by 10 bases and J by 4 bases, with 17 bases between the two germline ends. CDR1 is MNHNS and CDR2 is SASEGT in the germline V gene. J is TRBJ2-7 and V is TRBV6-1, with D hard to call. This TCR was recovered from a female donor with papillary thyroid cancer or a benign thyroid nodule (not recorded which). Some clones in this sample may be carry-over from other donors' samples. What was sequenced was blood. The CDR3 DNA reads as TGTGCCACTCGAGGCTTTGACCAGTACGAGCAGTACTTC. This gives the protein CATRGFDQYEQYF.